This TCR beta chain is drawn from a study of regulatory T cells in long-lasting Graves disease. CDR3 length: 15 residues. Per the germline V gene, CDR1 is SNHLY and CDR2 is FYNNEI. The V end was cut by 2 bases, the J end by 4 bases, with 9 bases between. Stated time point: newly diagnosed GD, antithyroid drugs for less than 3 months. Generation of the TCR library employed RNA extracted from PBMCs. CDR3 regions were amplified by Arm-PCR using iRepertoire HTBI primers to build TCR beta libraries. MiXCR, run by TCRdb on the multiplex PCR reads, gives a single entry per CDR3 protein. The profile shows hundreds of thousands of distinct CDR3 sequences, around 17% of them singletons. This sample also appeared in a second study, on T cells in Graves' hyperthyroidism and ophthalmopathy. Per that paper: Stability of Graves' hyperthyroidism was defined as absent ophthalmopathy progression within 18 months.

The sample consisted of peripheral blood mononuclear cells (PBMCs), taken at new diagnosis, from a patient treated with antithyroid drugs. The receptor's source is a woman under 40 with Graves disease. This rearrangement joins TRBV2 to TRBJ2-6; either TRBD1 or TRBD2 may supply D (6 bases each). This CDR3 is CASSEPGAGANVLTF. The CDR3 DNA follows: TGTGCCAGCAGTGAACCGGGGGCGGGGGCCAACGTCCTGACTTTC.